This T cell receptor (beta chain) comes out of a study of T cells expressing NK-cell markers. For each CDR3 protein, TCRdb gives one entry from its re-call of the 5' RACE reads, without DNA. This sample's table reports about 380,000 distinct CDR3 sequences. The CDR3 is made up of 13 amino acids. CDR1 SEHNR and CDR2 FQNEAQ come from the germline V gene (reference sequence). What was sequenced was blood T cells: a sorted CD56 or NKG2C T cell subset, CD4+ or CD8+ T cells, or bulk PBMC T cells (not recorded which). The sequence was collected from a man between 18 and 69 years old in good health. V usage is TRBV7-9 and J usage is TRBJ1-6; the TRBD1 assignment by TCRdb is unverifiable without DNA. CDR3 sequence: CAGGRDGDSPLHF. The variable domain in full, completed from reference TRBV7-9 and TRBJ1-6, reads DTGVSQNPRHKITKRGQNVTFRCDPISEHNRLYWYRQTLGQGPEFLTYFQNEAQLEKSRLLSDRFSAERPKGSFSTLEIQRTEQGDSAMYLCAGGRDGDSPLHFGNGTRLTVT.